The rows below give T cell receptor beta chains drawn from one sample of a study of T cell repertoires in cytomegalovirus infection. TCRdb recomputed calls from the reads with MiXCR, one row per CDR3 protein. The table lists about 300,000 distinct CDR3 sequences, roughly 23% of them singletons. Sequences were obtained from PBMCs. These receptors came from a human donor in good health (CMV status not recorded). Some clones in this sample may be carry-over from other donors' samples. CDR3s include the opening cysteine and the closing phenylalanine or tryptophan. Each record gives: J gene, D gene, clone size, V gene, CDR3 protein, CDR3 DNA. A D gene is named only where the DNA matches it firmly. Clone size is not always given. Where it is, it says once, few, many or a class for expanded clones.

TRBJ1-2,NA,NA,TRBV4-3,CASSQGFGYGYTF,TGCGCCAGCAGCCAAGGGTTTGGCTATGGCTACACCTTC
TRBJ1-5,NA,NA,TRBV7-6,CASSFEGSNQPQHF,TGTGCCAGCAGCTTCGAAGGTAGCAATCAGCCCCAGCATTTT
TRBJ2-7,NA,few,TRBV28,CASSLLGFYEQYF,TGTGCCAGCAGTTTATTAGGTTTCTACGAGCAGTACTTC
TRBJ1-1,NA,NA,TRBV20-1,CSASDSVTEAFF,TGCAGTGCTAGCGATTCGGTGACTGAAGCTTTCTTT
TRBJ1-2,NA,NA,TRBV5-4,CASSEAAGLFRGYTF,TGTGCCAGCAGCGAGGCAGCCGGCCTATTTCGTGGCTACACCTTC
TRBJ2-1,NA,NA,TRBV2,CASSELATYNEQFF,TGTGCCAGCAGTGAACTAGCGACTTACAATGAGCAGTTCTTC
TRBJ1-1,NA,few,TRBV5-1,CASSQGLQTEAFF,TGCGCCAGCAGCCAAGGTCTACAAACTGAAGCTTTCTTT
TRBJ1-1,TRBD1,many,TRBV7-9,CASSYTRDREAEAFF,TGTGCCAGCAGCTATACTAGGGACAGGGAGGCTGAAGCTTTCTTT
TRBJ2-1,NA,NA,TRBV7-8,CASSTPRDSYLDEQFF,TGTGCCAGCAGCACACCTAGGGACTCCTACCTCGATGAGCAGTTCTTC
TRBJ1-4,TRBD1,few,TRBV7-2,CASSLTRNRGHDEKLFF,TGTGCCAGCAGCTTAACACGAAACAGGGGGCACGATGAAAAACTGTTTTTT
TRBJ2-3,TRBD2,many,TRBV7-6,CASSVRLAGDRTDTQYF,TGTGCCAGCAGTGTGAGGCTAGCGGGGGATCGCACAGATACGCAGTATTTT
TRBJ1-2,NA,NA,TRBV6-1,CASSEWGRAGYTF,TGTGCCAGCAGTGAATGGGGCAGGGCCGGCTACACCTTC
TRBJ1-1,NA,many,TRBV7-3,CASSQALRNTEAFF,TGTGCCAGCAGCCAGGCTTTAAGGAACACTGAAGCTTTCTTT
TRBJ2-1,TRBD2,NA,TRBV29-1,CSSETSGSGGSYNEQFF,TGCAGCTCTGAAACTAGCGGGAGTGGGGGCTCCTACAATGAGCAGTTCTTC
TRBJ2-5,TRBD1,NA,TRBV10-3,CAIGGTGIQETQYF,TGTGCCATCGGGGGGACAGGGATACAAGAGACCCAGTACTTC
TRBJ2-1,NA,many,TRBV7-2,CASSLRAGSYNEQFF,TGTGCCAGCAGCTTAAGGGCGGGATCCTACAATGAGCAGTTCTTC
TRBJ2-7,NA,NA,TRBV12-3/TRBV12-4,CASSPGHTSEQYF,TGTGCCAGCAGTCCCGGACATACAAGCGAGCAGTACTTC
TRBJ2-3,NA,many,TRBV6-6,CASIPREASTDTQYF,TGTGCCAGCATACCCCGGGAAGCTAGCACAGATACGCAGTATTTT
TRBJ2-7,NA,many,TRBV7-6,CASSPELVFSYEQYF,TGTGCCAGCAGCCCGGAGCTAGTTTTTTCCTACGAGCAGTACTTC
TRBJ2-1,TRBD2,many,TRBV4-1,CASSQEAIAGSLNEQFF,TGCGCCAGCAGCCAAGAAGCGATAGCGGGGTCTTTGAATGAGCAGTTCTTC
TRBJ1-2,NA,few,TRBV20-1,CSARARGSLMDYYGYTF,TGCAGTGCTAGAGCTCGTGGCAGCTTGATGGATTACTATGGCTACACCTTC
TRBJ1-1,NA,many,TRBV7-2,CASSLGTNMNTEAFF,TGTGCCAGCAGCTTAGGGACCAACATGAACACTGAAGCTTTCTTT
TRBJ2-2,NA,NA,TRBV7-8,CASSLGRGWTGELFF,TGTGCCAGCAGCCTCGGCCGTGGGTGGACCGGGGAGCTGTTTTTT
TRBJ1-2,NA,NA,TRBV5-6,CASSFGGLGYTF,TGTGCCAGCAGCTTTGGGGGGCTAGGCTACACCTTC
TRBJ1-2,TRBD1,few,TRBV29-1,CSVDSGTGDNYGYTF,TGCAGCGTTGACTCCGGGACAGGGGACAACTATGGCTACACCTTC
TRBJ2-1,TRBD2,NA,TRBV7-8,CASSLSSGYNEQFF,TGTGCCAGCAGCTTGTCTAGCGGATACAATGAGCAGTTCTTC
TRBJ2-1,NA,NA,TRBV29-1,CSVENNEQFF,TGCAGCGTTGAGAACAATGAGCAGTTCTTC
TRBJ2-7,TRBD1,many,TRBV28,CASRIRDRYSGEQYF,TGTGCCAGCAGAATCCGGGACAGGTACTCGGGGGAGCAGTACTTC
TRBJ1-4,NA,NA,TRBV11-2,CASSSQGRFNEKLFF,TGTGCCAGCAGCTCTCAGGGGAGATTCAATGAAAAACTGTTTTTT
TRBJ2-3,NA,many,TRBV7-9,CASSSRGYADTQYF,TGTGCCAGCAGCTCTCGGGGGTATGCAGATACGCAGTATTTT